The rows below give T cell receptor beta chains drawn from one sample of a study of blood T cell repertoires in COVID-19. Measured with immunoSEQ multiplex PCR; TCRdb has only the in-frame clones, and not every one. The sample consists of about 74,000 clones, more than 75% of them appearing once. The sample consisted of peripheral blood. The receptors here all came from a man aged 50 to 59 with acute or convalescent COVID-19. Both conserved end residues are part of each CDR3. D genes are given only for firm matches. Rows may omit the clone size; those that give it use once, few, many or a size class.

clone size: once
V gene: TRBV3-1/TRBV3-2
J gene: TRBJ2-6
D gene: -
CDR3 protein: CASSQDLSGANVLTF
CDR3 DNA: TGTGCCAGCAGCCAAGATCTGAGTGGGGCCAACGTCCTGACTTTC

clone size: -
V gene: TRBV28
J gene: TRBJ2-2
D gene: -
CDR3 protein: CASSLLASPSFF
CDR3 DNA: TGTGCCAGCAGTTTATTGGCTAGCCCCTCTTTTTTT

clone size: -
V gene: TRBV21-1
J gene: TRBJ1-4
D gene: -
CDR3 protein: CASSPRGLFF
CDR3 DNA: TGTGCCAGCAGCCCCCGGGGACTGTTTTTT

clone size: -
V gene: TRBV4-1
J gene: TRBJ2-7
D gene: -
CDR3 protein: CASSVDGSAYEQYF
CDR3 DNA: TGCGCCAGCAGCGTCGATGGGAGCGCGTACGAGCAGTACTTC

clone size: -
V gene: TRBV27
J gene: TRBJ2-7
D gene: TRBD1
CDR3 protein: CASSLGQGILYEQYF
CDR3 DNA: TGTGCCAGCAGTTTAGGACAGGGGATACTCTACGAGCAGTACTTC

clone size: -
V gene: TRBV12-3/TRBV12-4
J gene: TRBJ2-7
D gene: TRBD2
CDR3 protein: CASASGRGEQYF
CDR3 DNA: TGTGCCAGCGCTAGCGGGAGGGGCGAGCAGTACTTC

clone size: -
V gene: TRBV15
J gene: TRBJ2-3
D gene: -
CDR3 protein: CATSVARSTDTQYF
CDR3 DNA: TGTGCCACCAGTGTCGCGCGGAGCACAGATACGCAGTATTTT

clone size: -
V gene: TRBV7-2
J gene: TRBJ2-2
D gene: -
CDR3 protein: CASSPWVDSAHTGELFF
CDR3 DNA: TGTGCCAGCAGCCCCTGGGTGGATAGCGCCCACACCGGGGAGCTGTTTTTT

clone size: -
V gene: TRBV28
J gene: TRBJ1-5
D gene: TRBD1
CDR3 protein: CASIGSTGGAGNQPQHF
CDR3 DNA: TGTGCCAGCATCGGATCGACAGGGGGCGCGGGTAATCAGCCCCAGCATTTT

clone size: once
V gene: TRBV3-1/TRBV3-2
J gene: TRBJ2-1
D gene: TRBD2
CDR3 protein: CASSAEPLAGGREGNEQFF
CDR3 DNA: TGTGCCAGCAGCGCCGAACCACTAGCGGGAGGGAGAGAAGGGAATGAGCAGTTCTTC

clone size: -
V gene: TRBV2
J gene: TRBJ1-6
D gene: -
CDR3 protein: CASSEARSHSPLHF
CDR3 DNA: TGTGCCAGCAGTGAAGCGAGGTCCCATTCACCCCTCCACTTT

clone size: -
V gene: TRBV5-1
J gene: TRBJ1-2
D gene: TRBD1
CDR3 protein: CASSLEGAYYGYTF
CDR3 DNA: TGCGCCAGCAGCTTGGAGGGGGCTTACTATGGCTACACCTTC

clone size: -
V gene: TRBV7-6
J gene: TRBJ1-5
D gene: -
CDR3 protein: CASGLAGQPQHF
CDR3 DNA: TGTGCCAGCGGCTTGGCTGGTCAGCCCCAGCATTTT

clone size: -
V gene: TRBV27
J gene: TRBJ2-7
D gene: TRBD2
CDR3 protein: CASSLRENREQYF
CDR3 DNA: TGTGCCAGCAGTCTGCGGGAGAACCGCGAGCAGTACTTC

clone size: -
V gene: TRBV6-6
J gene: TRBJ1-1
D gene: -
CDR3 protein: CASTRVGNTEAFF
CDR3 DNA: TGTGCCAGCACCCGGGTAGGGAACACTGAAGCTTTCTTT

clone size: -
V gene: TRBV18
J gene: TRBJ2-2
D gene: TRBD2
CDR3 protein: CASSPNSGRNGGELFF
CDR3 DNA: TGTGCCAGCTCACCGAATAGCGGGAGAAATGGTGGGGAGCTGTTTTTT

clone size: -
V gene: TRBV6-5
J gene: TRBJ2-1
D gene: -
CDR3 protein: CASSPWTVYNEQFF
CDR3 DNA: TGTGCCAGCAGCCCCTGGACAGTATACAATGAGCAGTTCTTC

clone size: -
V gene: TRBV5-6
J gene: TRBJ1-2
D gene: TRBD1
CDR3 protein: CASSWGDRGPGGYTF
CDR3 DNA: TGTGCCAGCAGCTGGGGGGACAGGGGGCCGGGTGGCTACACCTTC

clone size: -
V gene: TRBV7-9
J gene: TRBJ1-2
D gene: TRBD1
CDR3 protein: CASSSGQGAYGYTF
CDR3 DNA: TGTGCCAGCAGCTCGGGACAGGGAGCCTATGGCTACACCTTC

clone size: once
V gene: TRBV27
J gene: TRBJ2-4
D gene: TRBD2
CDR3 protein: CASSLSGGVLRNIQYF
CDR3 DNA: TGTGCCAGCAGTTTAAGCGGGGGAGTTCTTAGAAACATTCAGTACTTC

clone size: -
V gene: TRBV2
J gene: TRBJ2-1
D gene: -
CDR3 protein: CASSLGLWNEQFF
CDR3 DNA: TGTGCCAGCAGCTTGGGACTTTGGAATGAGCAGTTCTTC

clone size: -
V gene: TRBV3-1/TRBV3-2
J gene: TRBJ2-5
D gene: TRBD1
CDR3 protein: CASSPSDRGTQYF
CDR3 DNA: TGTGCCAGCAGCCCCTCGGACAGGGGGACCCAGTACTTC

clone size: -
V gene: TRBV4-2
J gene: TRBJ2-5
D gene: TRBD2
CDR3 protein: CASSQLITSGGETQYF
CDR3 DNA: TGTGCCAGCAGCCAACTCATTACTAGCGGGGGCGAGACCCAGTACTTC

clone size: -
V gene: TRBV5-1
J gene: TRBJ2-3
D gene: -
CDR3 protein: CASRVGADTQYF
CDR3 DNA: TGCGCCAGCCGAGTCGGTGCAGATACGCAGTATTTT

clone size: -
V gene: TRBV27
J gene: TRBJ2-2
D gene: -
CDR3 protein: CASSPTRGELFF
CDR3 DNA: TGTGCCAGCAGTCCAACCCGGGGGGAGCTGTTTTTT

clone size: -
V gene: TRBV4-2
J gene: TRBJ2-1
D gene: TRBD2
CDR3 protein: CASSHLGTSGGAYNEQFF
CDR3 DNA: TGTGCCAGCAGCCACCTTGGGACTAGCGGGGGGGCCTACAATGAGCAGTTCTTC

clone size: -
V gene: TRBV3-1/TRBV3-2
J gene: TRBJ2-7
D gene: TRBD1
CDR3 protein: CASSQGENRGLAYEQYF
CDR3 DNA: TGTGCCAGCAGCCAAGGGGAAAACAGGGGGTTGGCCTACGAGCAGTACTTC

clone size: -
V gene: TRBV4-3
J gene: TRBJ2-1
D gene: -
CDR3 protein: CASSQAGTITYNEQFF
CDR3 DNA: TGCGCCAGCAGCCAGGCCGGGACAATCACCTACAATGAGCAGTTCTTC

clone size: -
V gene: TRBV2
J gene: TRBJ1-1
D gene: -
CDR3 protein: CASRRRNTEAFF
CDR3 DNA: TGTGCCAGCAGACGGAGAAACACTGAAGCTTTCTTT

clone size: -
V gene: TRBV18
J gene: TRBJ2-2
D gene: -
CDR3 protein: CASSRSLGSNTGELFF
CDR3 DNA: TGTGCCAGCTCTCGCTCTCTCGGGTCGAACACCGGGGAGCTGTTTTTT

clone size: -
V gene: TRBV2
J gene: TRBJ1-6
D gene: TRBD1
CDR3 protein: CASTDREYSPLHF
CDR3 DNA: TGTGCCAGCACGGACAGGGAGTATTCACCCCTCCACTTT

clone size: -
V gene: TRBV27
J gene: TRBJ1-1
D gene: -
CDR3 protein: CASKTVAPLNTEAFF
CDR3 DNA: TGTGCCAGCAAAACAGTGGCGCCGCTGAACACTGAAGCTTTCTTT

clone size: -
V gene: TRBV27
J gene: TRBJ1-5
D gene: TRBD1
CDR3 protein: CASSPGLRTGVFQPQHF
CDR3 DNA: TGTGCCAGCAGTCCTGGCCTCAGGACAGGGGTTTTTCAGCCCCAGCATTTT

clone size: -
V gene: TRBV11-2
J gene: TRBJ1-5
D gene: -
CDR3 protein: CASSFNSQGPQHF
CDR3 DNA: TGTGCCAGCAGCTTCAACTCACAGGGGCCCCAGCATTTT

clone size: -
V gene: TRBV11-2
J gene: TRBJ1-4
D gene: -
CDR3 protein: CASSSQSTNEKLFF
CDR3 DNA: TGTGCCAGCAGCTCCCAATCAACTAATGAAAAACTGTTTTTT

clone size: -
V gene: TRBV7-2
J gene: TRBJ2-3
D gene: TRBD2
CDR3 protein: CASSFSGVVDTQYF
CDR3 DNA: TGTGCCAGCAGCTTTAGCGGGGTTGTAGATACGCAGTATTTT

clone size: -
V gene: TRBV6-5
J gene: TRBJ2-3
D gene: TRBD2
CDR3 protein: CASKGGETQYF
CDR3 DNA: TGTGCCAGCAAGGGAGGGGAGACGCAGTATTTT

clone size: few
V gene: TRBV13
J gene: TRBJ2-7
D gene: -
CDR3 protein: CASSHRGSSYEQYF
CDR3 DNA: TGTGCCAGCAGCCACCGGGGGAGCTCCTACGAGCAGTACTTC

clone size: -
V gene: TRBV9
J gene: TRBJ2-2
D gene: TRBD2
CDR3 protein: CASSVTGLAGGELFF
CDR3 DNA: TGTGCCAGCAGCGTGACGGGACTAGCTGGCGGGGAGCTGTTTTTT

clone size: -
V gene: TRBV5-1
J gene: TRBJ1-4
D gene: TRBD1
CDR3 protein: CASSPYRGFETNEKLFF
CDR3 DNA: TGCGCCAGCAGCCCATACAGGGGGTTCGAAACTAATGAAAAACTGTTTTTT

clone size: -
V gene: TRBV11-3
J gene: TRBJ1-3
D gene: -
CDR3 protein: CASSSGPGNTIYF
CDR3 DNA: TGTGCCAGCAGCTCAGGGCCCGGAAACACCATATATTTT

clone size: -
V gene: TRBV28
J gene: TRBJ1-2
D gene: TRBD1
CDR3 protein: CASTPGQGGYGYTF
CDR3 DNA: TGTGCCAGCACCCCGGGACAGGGAGGCTATGGCTACACCTTC

clone size: -
V gene: TRBV7-9
J gene: TRBJ2-2
D gene: -
CDR3 protein: CASSLVQNTGELFF
CDR3 DNA: TGTGCCAGCAGCTTAGTCCAGAACACCGGGGAGCTGTTTTTT

clone size: once
V gene: TRBV5-8
J gene: TRBJ2-1
D gene: TRBD1
CDR3 protein: CASSTRDRVAYNEQFF
CDR3 DNA: TGTGCCAGCAGCACCCGGGACAGGGTGGCCTACAATGAGCAGTTCTTC

clone size: -
V gene: TRBV28
J gene: TRBJ1-5
D gene: -
CDR3 protein: CASRGDSISNQPQHF
CDR3 DNA: TGTGCCAGCAGGGGCGACAGCATTAGCAATCAGCCCCAGCATTTT

clone size: -
V gene: TRBV11-3
J gene: TRBJ2-1
D gene: -
CDR3 protein: CASSRGGIGSYNEQFF
CDR3 DNA: TGTGCCAGCAGCAGGGGGGGAATCGGCAGCTACAATGAGCAGTTCTTC